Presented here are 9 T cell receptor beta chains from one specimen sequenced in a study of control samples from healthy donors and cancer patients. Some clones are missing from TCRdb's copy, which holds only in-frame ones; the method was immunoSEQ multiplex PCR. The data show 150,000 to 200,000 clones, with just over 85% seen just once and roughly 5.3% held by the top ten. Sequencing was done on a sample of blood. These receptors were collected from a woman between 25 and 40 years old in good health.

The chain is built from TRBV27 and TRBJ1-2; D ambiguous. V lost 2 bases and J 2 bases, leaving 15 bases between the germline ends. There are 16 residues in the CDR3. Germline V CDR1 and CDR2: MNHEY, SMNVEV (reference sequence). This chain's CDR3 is CASSLDGVGLNYGYTF. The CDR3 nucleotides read TGTGCCAGCAGTTTAGACGGGGTCGGACTAAACTATGGCTACACCTTC.

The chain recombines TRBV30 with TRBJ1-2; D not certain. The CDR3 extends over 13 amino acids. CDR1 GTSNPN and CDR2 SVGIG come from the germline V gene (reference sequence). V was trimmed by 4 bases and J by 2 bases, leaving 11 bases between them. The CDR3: CAWKAGLNYGYTF. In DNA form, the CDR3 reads TGTGCCTGGAAGGCCGGTTTAAACTATGGCTACACCTTC.

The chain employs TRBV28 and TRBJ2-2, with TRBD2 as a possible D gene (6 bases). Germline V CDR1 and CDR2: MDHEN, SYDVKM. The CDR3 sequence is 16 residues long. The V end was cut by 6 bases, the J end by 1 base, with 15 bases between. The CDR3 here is CASRISGTRNTGELFF. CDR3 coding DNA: TGTGCCAGCAGGATCTCCGGGACTCGGAACACCGGGGAGCTGTTTTTT.

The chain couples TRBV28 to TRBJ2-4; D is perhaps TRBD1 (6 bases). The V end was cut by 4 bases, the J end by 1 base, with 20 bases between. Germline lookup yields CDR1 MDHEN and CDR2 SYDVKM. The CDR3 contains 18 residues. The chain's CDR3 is CASSSRGEWGVAKNIQYF. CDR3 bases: TGTGCCAGCAGTTCCAGGGGAGAGTGGGGAGTGGCCAAAAACATTCAGTACTTC.

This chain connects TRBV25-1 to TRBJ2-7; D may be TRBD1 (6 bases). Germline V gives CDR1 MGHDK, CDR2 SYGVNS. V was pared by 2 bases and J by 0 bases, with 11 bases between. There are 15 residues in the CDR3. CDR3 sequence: CASSELGHSSYEQYF. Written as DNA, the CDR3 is TGTGCCAGCAGTGAACTGGGACATAGCTCCTACGAGCAGTACTTC.

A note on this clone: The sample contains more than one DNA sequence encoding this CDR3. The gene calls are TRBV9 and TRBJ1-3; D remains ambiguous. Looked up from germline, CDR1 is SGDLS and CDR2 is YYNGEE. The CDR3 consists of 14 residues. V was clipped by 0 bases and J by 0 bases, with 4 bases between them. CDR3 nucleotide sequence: TGTGCCAGCAGCGTAGAGGGCTCTGGAAACACCATATATTTT. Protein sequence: CASSVEGSGNTIYF.

CDR3: CASSQDGTDTQYF. The CDR3 DNA follows: TGTGCCAGCAGCCAAGACGGCACAGATACGCAGTATTTT. The rearrangement joins TRBV3-1 (or the pseudogene TRBV3-2) to TRBJ2-3; D is unclear. V shed 0 bases and J shed 1 base, with 2 bases lying between them. CDR1 is LGHDT, CDR2 YNNKEL, per germline (reference sequence). There are 13 residues in the CDR3.

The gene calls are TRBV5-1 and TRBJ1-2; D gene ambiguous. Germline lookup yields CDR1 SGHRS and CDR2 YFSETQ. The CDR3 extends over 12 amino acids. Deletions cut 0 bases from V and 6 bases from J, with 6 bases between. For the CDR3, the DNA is TGCGCCAGCAGCTTGGGGCACGATGGCTACACCTTC. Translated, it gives CASSLGHDGYTF.

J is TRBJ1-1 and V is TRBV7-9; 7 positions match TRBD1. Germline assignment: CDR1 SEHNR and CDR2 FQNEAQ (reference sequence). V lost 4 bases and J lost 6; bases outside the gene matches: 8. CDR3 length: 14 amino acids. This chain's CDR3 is CASSSLQGGPEAFF. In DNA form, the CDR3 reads TGTGCCAGCAGCTCCCTCCAGGGGGGGCCTGAAGCTTTCTTT.